This entry lists 26 T cell receptor beta chains sequenced from one sample in a study of response to subunit inactivated influenza vaccine. A single record per CDR3 protein comes from TCRdb applying MiXCR to the RT-PCR reads. The table shows under 950,000 distinct CDR3 sequences, with roughly 20% occurring only once. This specimen was PBMCs from blood, taken around 5 days after vaccination. The receptors derive from a man aged 45-65 years who received an inactivated influenza vaccine.

V gene TRBV28 combines with J gene TRBJ1-6, with 10 bases lining up with TRBD1. This CDR3 spans 15 amino acids. Germline trimming cut 4 bases from V and 9 bases from J; bases unmatched to any gene: 6. The germline V gene encodes CDR1 MDHEN and CDR2 SYDVKM. The CDR3: CASSSRGQGFSPLHF. In DNA, the CDR3 is TGTGCCAGCAGTTCAAGGGGACAGGGGTTTTCACCCCTCCACTTT.

This clonotype was counted between two and nine times. The V and J genes are TRBV12-3 or TRBV12-4 and TRBJ2-7; 8 nucleotides agree with TRBD1. Trimming took 6 bases from V and 1 from J; bases not matched to a gene: 8. CDR3 length: 15 residues. This CDR3 is CASSTQGAASYEQYF. CDR3 DNA: TGTGCCAGCAGCACCCAGGGGGCGGCATCCTACGAGCAGTACTTC.

This chain uses TRBV28 with TRBJ2-5, with 7 bases that match TRBD1. This CDR3 comprises 16 residues. The germline gives CDR1 MDHEN, CDR2 SYDVKM. The ends lost 2 bases at V and 4 bases at J; junction bases unmatched: 10. The CDR3 sequence is CASSLHGVGGGETQYF. Written as DNA, the CDR3 is TGTGCCAGCAGTTTACACGGAGTAGGGGGCGGAGAGACCCAGTACTTC.

The V call is TRBV6-2 or TRBV6-3, the J call TRBJ2-7, with D possibly called TRBD1 or TRBD2 (5 bases each). Germline V CDR1 and CDR2: MNHEY, SVGEGT. The V gene lost 5 bases and the J gene lost 0 bases, with 14 bases spanning the gap. The CDR3 runs 15 residues. CDR3 in amino acids: CASSTDRGASYEQYF. CDR3 coding DNA: TGTGCCAGCAGTACGGACCGGGGCGCCTCCTACGAGCAGTACTTC.

The J gene is TRBJ2-7, the V gene TRBV3-1; 10 bases match TRBD2. This CDR3 has 15 amino acids. Germline values: CDR1 LGHDT, CDR2 YNNKEL (reference sequence). The ends lost 2 bases at V and 5 bases at J; junction bases unmatched: 6. The CDR3 here is CASSQRAGGPHEQYF. CDR3 in DNA: TGTGCCAGCAGCCAACGAGCGGGAGGGCCACACGAGCAGTACTTC.

This clonotype was seen many times. The chain is built from TRBV10-3 and TRBJ2-2, with TRBD2 as a possible D gene (6 bases). Trimming took 6 bases from V and 0 from J, leaving 11 bases between them. CDR3 size: 15 residues. The germline V gene has CDR1 ENHRY and CDR2 SYGVKD. In nucleotides, the CDR3 is TGTGCCATCAGGCGTGGGGGGACGAACACCGGGGAGCTGTTTTTT. Protein: CAIRRGGTNTGELFF.

The rearrangement links TRBV4-3 to TRBJ1-1; 10 nucleotides match TRBD1. The CDR3 covers 15 residues. Germline V gene sequence: CDR1 LGHNA, CDR2 YSLEER. V lost 0 bases, J lost 8 bases, and 6 bases stayed unmatched. As DNA, the CDR3 is TGCGCCAGCAGCCAAGAATGGACAGGGGGTCGGGAAGCTTTCTTT. Its translation is CASSQEWTGGREAFF.

V gene TRBV7-9 combines with J gene TRBJ2-2, with TRBD1 as a possible D gene (5 bases). The CDR3 has 14 amino acids. Per the germline V gene, CDR1 is SEHNR and CDR2 is FQNEAQ (reference sequence). Trimming shortened V by 8 bases and J by 0 bases, and 10 bases separated the two germline ends. CDR3 sequence: CASSGQSNTGELFF. DNA for the CDR3: TGTGCCAGCTCCGGACAATCGAACACCGGGGAGCTGTTTTTT.

The chain has TRBV27 and TRBJ2-7; 9 bases are a match to TRBD1. The CDR3 spans 14 residues. CDR1 and CDR2 from the germline V gene are MNHEY and SMNVEV (reference sequence). J lost 2 bases, V lost 7 bases, and 6 bases had no gene match. For the CDR3, the DNA is TGTGCCAGCAAGAGACAGGGGGTCACCTACGAGCAGTACTTC. Protein product: CASKRQGVTYEQYF.

This clonotype was counted only a few times. The chain uses TRBV7-9 and TRBJ2-7; tentatively, D is TRBD1 (6 bases). Trimming cost V 7 bases and J 3 bases, with 22 bases left between them. Germline CDR1 SEHNR, CDR2 FQNEAQ (reference sequence). The length of the CDR3 is 16 residues. The DNA of the CDR3 is TGTGCCAGCACCGACAAACGAGTGGACAGTGGCTACGAGCAGTACTTC. Encoded protein: CASTDKRVDSGYEQYF.

The table lists this clonotype with a few counts. The chain recombines TRBV2 with TRBJ2-7; possibly TRBD2 for D (6 bases). CDR1 is SNHLY and CDR2 is FYNNEI in the germline V gene. The CDR3 spans 12 residues. V gave up 8 bases and J gave up 5 bases, with 13 bases separating them. The DNA of the CDR3 is TGTGCCAGCGAGGGAGGTCCCAACGAGCAGTACTTC. Translation: CASEGGPNEQYF.

The rearrangement links TRBV10-3 to TRBJ1-4, with TRBD1 as a possible D gene (5 bases). Germline loops: CDR1 ENHRY, CDR2 SYGVKD. The CDR3 sequence is 11 residues long. Trimming shortened V by 3 bases and J by 16 bases, and 12 bases separated the two germline ends. CDR3 protein: CAISDGGNRFF. The CDR3 DNA reads TGTGCCATCAGTGATGGGGGTAATCGGTTTTTT.

The rearrangement uses TRBV7-8 and TRBJ2-4; D gene ambiguous. The CDR3 runs 16 residues. Germline V CDR1 and CDR2: SGHVS, FQNEAQ. Trimming took off 5 bases at V and 0 bases at J, with 14 bases between the two ends. The CDR3 coding sequence is TGTGCCAGCAGCCAGTCCCACCAGCTAGCCAAAAACATTCAGTACTTC. Its protein product is CASSQSHQLAKNIQYF.

CDR3 bases: TGTGCCAGCAGTGGGGGTATGGGGGCCTACAATGAGCAGTTCTTC. Translating gives CASSGGMGAYNEQFF. This chain uses TRBV6-2 or TRBV6-3 with TRBJ2-1; D possibly uses TRBD1 or TRBD2 (5 bases each). V was trimmed by 5 bases and J by 2 bases, leaving 13 bases between them. Germline loops: CDR1 MNHEY, CDR2 SVGEGT. CDR3 size: 15 residues.

This rearrangement joins TRBV7-2 to TRBJ2-7; a possible D gene is TRBD2 (5 bases). V lost 1 base and J 2 bases, leaving 12 bases between the germline ends. Germline V gives CDR1 SGHTA, CDR2 FQGNSA. CDR3 length: 15 residues. CDR3 sequence reads: CASSLVPSRAYEQYF. The CDR3 DNA reads as TGTGCCAGCAGCTTAGTGCCTAGCAGAGCCTACGAGCAGTACTTC.

This clonotype was seen only a few times. This chain joins TRBV7-3 and TRBJ2-1; D call uncertain. The CDR3 length is 14 residues. The germline V and J ends were trimmed by 1 base and 5 bases, with 9 bases remaining between them. In germline, CDR1 is SGHTA, CDR2 FQGTGA. This chain's CDR3 is CASSLSGPNNEQFF. The CDR3 DNA reads TGTGCCAGCAGCTTAAGTGGGCCCAACAATGAGCAGTTCTTC.

The V call is TRBV6-2 or TRBV6-3, the J call TRBJ2-7; D is unclear. The CDR3 extends over 12 amino acids. In germline, CDR1 is MNHEY, CDR2 SVGEGT. V was trimmed by 1 base and J by 4 bases, leaving 5 bases between them. The DNA for the CDR3 is TGTGCCAGCAGTTACTTACCGTACGAGCAGTACTTC. Translating it yields CASSYLPYEQYF.

This clonotype was recorded at least ten times. V is TRBV20-1 and J is TRBJ1-4; weak D call: TRBD1 (5 bases). CDR3 size: 14 residues. The germline V gene has CDR1 DFQATT and CDR2 SNEGSKA (reference sequence). V shed 5 bases and J shed 7 bases, with 17 bases lying between them. The chain's CDR3 is CSAPRRDRTEKLFF. Here the CDR3 DNA reads TGCAGTGCTCCCCGGCGGGACCGGACTGAAAAACTGTTTTTT.

This clonotype was counted between two and nine times. The gene calls are TRBV27 and TRBJ2-5; TRBD1 or TRBD2 may be the D gene (6 bases each). The V end lost 0 bases, the J end lost 5 bases, and 13 bases lay between the germline ends. The germline V gene has CDR1 MNHEY and CDR2 SMNVEV (reference sequence). CDR3 length equals 15 residues. The CDR3 sequence: CASSLSGGHGETQYF. Written as DNA, the CDR3 is TGTGCCAGCAGTTTATCCGGGGGCCATGGCGAGACCCAGTACTTC.

This clonotype was seen many times. The chain joins TRBV7-2 to TRBJ2-2; no clear D gene. V was trimmed by 1 base and J by 8 bases, leaving 5 bases between them. Per germline, CDR1 SGHTA and CDR2 FQGNSA. CDR3 size: 12 residues. CDR3 sequence reads: CASSLEVGELFF. In DNA form, the CDR3 reads TGTGCCAGCAGCTTAGAAGTGGGGGAGCTGTTTTTT. The full variable domain, with the rest looked up from reference TRBV7-2 and TRBJ2-2, is GAGVSQSPSNKVTEKGKDVELRCDPISGHTALYWYRQSLGQGLEFLIYFQGNSAPDKSGLPSDRFSAERTGGSVSTLTIQRTQQEDSAVYLCASSLEVGELFFGEGSRLTVL.

V is TRBV12-3 or TRBV12-4 and J is TRBJ2-5; 7 positions agree with TRBD1. With 2 bases clipped from V and 5 bases from J, the junction kept 8 bases outside the gene matches. CDR3 length: 15 residues. Written as DNA, the CDR3 is TGTGCCAGCAGTTTATCCGGGACAGAGAGGGAGACCCAGTACTTC. It encodes CASSLSGTERETQYF.

The V gene is TRBV10-3, the J gene TRBJ2-7; TRBD1 matches at 8 bases. The germline CDR1 and CDR2 sequences are ENHRY and SYGVKD. The CDR3 length is 15 residues. Trimming at V came to 7 bases and at J to 1 base, leaving 9 bases not matched to a gene. CDR3 region: CAIKLGQGLSYEQYF. In nucleotides, the CDR3 is TGTGCCATCAAGCTCGGACAGGGACTGTCCTACGAGCAGTACTTC.

The chain carries TRBV7-2 and TRBJ2-4; D is perhaps TRBD2 (6 bases). Germline V gene lookup returns CDR1 SGHTA and CDR2 FQGNSA. V lost 4 bases to trimming and J lost 7 bases, with 11 bases between them. The CDR3 consists of 13 residues. CDR3 DNA sequence: TGTGCCAGCAGCTCCCATGGAGGGAACATTCAGTACTTC. This gives the protein CASSSHGGNIQYF. Filled out from reference TRBV7-2 and TRBJ2-4, the complete variable domain reads GAGVSQSPSNKVTEKGKDVELRCDPISGHTALYWYRQSLGQGLEFLIYFQGNSAPDKSGLPSDRFSAERTGGSVSTLTIQRTQQEDSAVYLCASSSHGGNIQYFGAGTRLSVL.

The genes are TRBV3-1 and TRBJ2-1; possibly TRBD1 or TRBD2 for D (5 bases each). The CDR3 runs 15 residues. The ends were cut back, 8 bases at V and 2 bases at J, with 16 bases in the middle. Germline assignment: CDR1 LGHDT and CDR2 YNNKEL (reference sequence). This CDR3 reads CASQTGTAPYNEQFF. Here the CDR3 DNA reads TGTGCCAGCCAAACCGGGACCGCGCCCTACAATGAGCAGTTCTTC.

The gene calls are TRBV4-2 and TRBJ1-2; D gene unclear. Germline assignment: CDR1 LGHNA and CDR2 YNFKEQ. Trimming took 5 bases from V and 4 from J, leaving 20 bases between them. The CDR3 totals 16 residues. CDR3 sequence (DNA): TGTGCCAGCAGCAACCCGGCCCTTCTTGCGGGCTATGGCTACACCTTC. It encodes CASSNPALLAGYGYTF.

This clonotype was detected only a few times. This rearrangement joins TRBV21-1 to TRBJ2-1; the listed D gene, TRBD2, was not tested against the DNA. TRBV21-1 is an annotated pseudogene. The CDR3 runs 17 residues. DNA of the CDR3: TGTGCCAGCAGCAAAAAGGGCCTAGCGGGTGCCTACAATGAGCAGTTCTTC. Its protein product is CASSKKGLAGAYNEQFF.